This T cell receptor (beta chain) stems from a study of blood T cell repertoires in COVID-19. In its sample, this clone was seen once. Method: immunoSEQ multiplex PCR; TCRdb's copy keeps in-frame clones and lacks some. This sample has 200,000 or so clones, with 75% to 90% found just once. This CDR3 has 17 amino acids. CDR1 and CDR2 from the germline V gene are KGHDR and SFDVKD. V was clipped by 9 bases and J by 1 base, with 21 bases between them. The receptor's source is a woman younger than 30 in a cohort exposed to, infected with or recovered from COVID-19 (not recorded which). Sample: PBMCs or T cells enriched from blood (not recorded which). The genes are TRBV24-1 and TRBJ2-1, with D tentatively TRBD2 (6 bases). CDR3 sequence: CATGGLSGTSSYNEQFF. CDR3 DNA sequence: TGTGCCACCGGAGGATTGTCGGGGACTTCATCCTACAATGAGCAGTTCTTC.